These T cell receptor beta chains were read from a single sample in a study of T cell responses to AZD1222 COVID-19 vaccine. Produced via immunoSEQ multiplex PCR; TCRdb's table is partial and in-frame only. The sample yields more than 100,000 clones, 80% to 95% seen once. The specimen was peripheral blood, collected 28 days after the second AZD1222 dose. Receptor source: an adult who received the AZD1222 COVID-19 vaccine. CDR3s include the opening cysteine and the closing phenylalanine or tryptophan. A D gene is named only where the DNA matches it firmly. Clone size is given for some rows only: seen once, a few or many times, or a class if the clone is expanded.

v_call: TRBV11-1; d_call: NA; clone_size: NA; j_call: TRBJ2-7; cdr3_nt: TGTGCCAGCAGCTTGGGACCGATCTACGAGCAGTACTTC; cdr3_aa: CASSLGPIYEQYF
v_call: TRBV19; d_call: NA; clone_size: NA; j_call: TRBJ1-5; cdr3_nt: TGTGCCAGTAGTATAGAGGCAGCCGCCCAGCATTTT; cdr3_aa: CASSIEAAAQHF
v_call: TRBV5-8; d_call: NA; clone_size: NA; j_call: TRBJ1-1; cdr3_nt: TGTGCCAGCAGACAGAACTCGGGGGTATCTGAAGCTTTCTTT; cdr3_aa: CASRQNSGVSEAFF
v_call: TRBV11-2; d_call: NA; clone_size: NA; j_call: TRBJ1-3; cdr3_nt: TGTGCCAGTAATAAACAGGGTCCTTACTCTGGAAACACCATATATTTT; cdr3_aa: CASNKQGPYSGNTIYF
v_call: TRBV7-2; d_call: TRBD2; clone_size: NA; j_call: TRBJ2-7; cdr3_nt: TGTGCCAGCAGCTTAGCAGCGGGGGGGCCTATCTACGAGCAGTACTTC; cdr3_aa: CASSLAAGGPIYEQYF
v_call: TRBV12-5; d_call: NA; clone_size: NA; j_call: TRBJ1-1; cdr3_nt: TGTGCTAGTTCCCCGACAGTGAACATGAACACTGAAGCTTTCTTT; cdr3_aa: CASSPTVNMNTEAFF
v_call: TRBV6-5; d_call: NA; clone_size: NA; j_call: TRBJ1-6; cdr3_nt: TGTGCCAGCATCTTGCACGGAAGGTTTTCACCCCTCCACTTT; cdr3_aa: CASILHGRFSPLHF
v_call: TRBV3-1/TRBV3-2; d_call: TRBD1; clone_size: NA; j_call: TRBJ1-3; cdr3_nt: TGTGCCAGCAGCGCAGGGACAGGGAAAAACACCATATATTTT; cdr3_aa: CASSAGTGKNTIYF
v_call: TRBV6-1; d_call: NA; clone_size: NA; j_call: TRBJ2-2; cdr3_nt: TGTGCCAGCAGTGAAGGCGGCGGTCTGTTTTTT; cdr3_aa: CASSEGGGLFF
v_call: TRBV24-1; d_call: NA; clone_size: NA; j_call: TRBJ2-7; cdr3_nt: TGTGCCACCAGTGATTTAAGTGGGCGAAACGAGCAGTACTTC; cdr3_aa: CATSDLSGRNEQYF
v_call: TRBV18; d_call: NA; clone_size: NA; j_call: TRBJ1-5; cdr3_nt: TGTGCCAGCTCTCAAGCGGAGGGGCGGCAGCCCCAGCATTTT; cdr3_aa: CASSQAEGRQPQHF
v_call: TRBV7-9; d_call: NA; clone_size: NA; j_call: TRBJ2-3; cdr3_nt: TGTGCCAGCAGCTTATACAGGGACCGCACAGATACGCAGTATTTT; cdr3_aa: CASSLYRDRTDTQYF
v_call: TRBV28; d_call: TRBD2; clone_size: once; j_call: TRBJ2-1; cdr3_nt: TGTGCCAGCAGTTCCCCCAATCCGGGACTAGCGGGCATTTATGAGCAGTTCTTC; cdr3_aa: CASSSPNPGLAGIYEQFF
v_call: TRBV19; d_call: NA; clone_size: NA; j_call: TRBJ2-1; cdr3_nt: TGTGCCAGTAGCACAGGGTTTTACAATGAGCAGTTCTTC; cdr3_aa: CASSTGFYNEQFF
v_call: TRBV27; d_call: NA; clone_size: NA; j_call: TRBJ1-1; cdr3_nt: TGTGCCAGCAGTTACAGGGAGGGTCACACTGAAGCTTTCTTT; cdr3_aa: CASSYREGHTEAFF
v_call: TRBV4-2; d_call: NA; clone_size: few; j_call: TRBJ1-5; cdr3_nt: TGTGCCAGCAGGCCCGGGGGTGCAGATCAGCCCCAGCATTTT; cdr3_aa: CASRPGGADQPQHF
v_call: TRBV5-6; d_call: NA; clone_size: NA; j_call: TRBJ2-7; cdr3_nt: TGTGCCAGCAGCTTGGCAGGGAGGGAGCAGTACTTC; cdr3_aa: CASSLAGREQYF
v_call: TRBV10-3; d_call: NA; clone_size: NA; j_call: TRBJ2-7; cdr3_nt: TGTGCCATCAGTGAAGGGAAGGGAGGTAGGTACTACGAGCAGTACTTC; cdr3_aa: CAISEGKGGRYYEQYF
v_call: TRBV7-2; d_call: NA; clone_size: once; j_call: TRBJ1-6; cdr3_nt: TGTGCCAGCAGCTCATGGGGAGTTGTAGATTCACCCCTCCACTTT; cdr3_aa: CASSSWGVVDSPLHF
v_call: TRBV19; d_call: NA; clone_size: NA; j_call: TRBJ1-5; cdr3_nt: TGTGCCAGTAGTATAGATCCGGGACAATATAGCAATCAGCCCCAGCATTTT; cdr3_aa: CASSIDPGQYSNQPQHF
v_call: TRBV5-8; d_call: TRBD1; clone_size: NA; j_call: TRBJ1-4; cdr3_nt: TGTGCCAGCAGCTGGGGACAGGTTTATAATGAAAAACTGTTTTTT; cdr3_aa: CASSWGQVYNEKLFF
v_call: TRBV2; d_call: NA; clone_size: NA; j_call: TRBJ1-1; cdr3_nt: TGTGCCAGCACGGCAGGGAACACTGAAGCTTTCTTT; cdr3_aa: CASTAGNTEAFF
v_call: TRBV7-8; d_call: TRBD2; clone_size: NA; j_call: TRBJ2-3; cdr3_nt: TGTGCCAGCAGTATAGCGGGAGTTACAGATACGCAGTATTTT; cdr3_aa: CASSIAGVTDTQYF
v_call: TRBV7-2; d_call: NA; clone_size: NA; j_call: TRBJ2-7; cdr3_nt: TGTGCCAGCAGCTTAGCCACAACTCTACTAGGCGAGCAGTACTTC; cdr3_aa: CASSLATTLLGEQYF
v_call: TRBV6-8; d_call: TRBD1; clone_size: NA; j_call: TRBJ1-5; cdr3_nt: TGTGCCAGCAAAATATCGACAGGGGCAGTGGCTACTAGGCGTCAGCCCCAGCATTTT; cdr3_aa: CASKISTGAVATRRQPQHF
v_call: TRBV7-2; d_call: TRBD1; clone_size: NA; j_call: TRBJ1-1; cdr3_nt: TGTGCCAGCAGCTCCGACTTGGACAGGGCGGCTTTCTTT; cdr3_aa: CASSSDLDRAAFF
v_call: TRBV3-1/TRBV3-2; d_call: TRBD1; clone_size: NA; j_call: TRBJ1-2; cdr3_nt: TGTGCCAGCAGCCTGCAGGGGGCCGGCGGCTACACCTTC; cdr3_aa: CASSLQGAGGYTF
v_call: TRBV7-9; d_call: NA; clone_size: NA; j_call: TRBJ1-1; cdr3_nt: TGTGCCAGCAGCTTATCACAGGCGAACACTGAAGCTTTCTTT; cdr3_aa: CASSLSQANTEAFF
v_call: TRBV5-1; d_call: NA; clone_size: NA; j_call: TRBJ1-1; cdr3_nt: TGCGCCAGCAGCGGGGCCACAGGGTATGTAGGTGAAGCTTTCTTT; cdr3_aa: CASSGATGYVGEAFF
v_call: TRBV7-9; d_call: NA; clone_size: NA; j_call: TRBJ2-7; cdr3_nt: TGTGCCAGCAGCTTAATCGAAGGGGTCGAGCAGTACTTC; cdr3_aa: CASSLIEGVEQYF
v_call: TRBV11-3; d_call: NA; clone_size: NA; j_call: TRBJ2-2; cdr3_nt: TGTGCCAGCAGCCAACCTCGTCACAGGGTCGGTGACACCGGGGAGCTGTTTTTT; cdr3_aa: CASSQPRHRVGDTGELFF
v_call: TRBV4-2; d_call: TRBD1; clone_size: NA; j_call: TRBJ2-6; cdr3_nt: TGTGCCAGCAGCCAAACAGGGGGCGTAGGGGCCAACGTCCTGACTTTC; cdr3_aa: CASSQTGGVGANVLTF
v_call: TRBV5-1; d_call: NA; clone_size: NA; j_call: TRBJ2-2; cdr3_nt: TGCGCCAGCAGCTTGGGCCCCCTGGCGGCCGGGGAGCTGTTTTTT; cdr3_aa: CASSLGPLAAGELFF
v_call: TRBV5-1; d_call: NA; clone_size: NA; j_call: TRBJ1-6; cdr3_nt: TGCGCCAGCAGCTTGGCCGGGGCAGGGAGATCACCCCTCCACTTT; cdr3_aa: CASSLAGAGRSPLHF
v_call: TRBV7-7; d_call: TRBD2; clone_size: NA; j_call: TRBJ2-7; cdr3_nt: TGTGCTAGCAGCGCTAGCCCGCTGACTAGCGGGAGCGGCGAGCAGTACTTC; cdr3_aa: CASSASPLTSGSGEQYF
v_call: TRBV14; d_call: TRBD2; clone_size: NA; j_call: TRBJ2-1; cdr3_nt: TGTGCCAGCAGCCAAAGCCTCCCCCGAGCGGGAGGGCCTAATGAGCAGTTCTTC; cdr3_aa: CASSQSLPRAGGPNEQFF
v_call: TRBV5-1; d_call: NA; clone_size: NA; j_call: TRBJ1-1; cdr3_nt: TGCGCCAGCAGCTTGGCGGCGGAATACACTGAAGCTTTCTTT; cdr3_aa: CASSLAAEYTEAFF
v_call: TRBV2; d_call: NA; clone_size: NA; j_call: TRBJ2-7; cdr3_nt: TGTGCCAGCAGTGAAAGGGAGTCCTACGAGCAGTACTTC; cdr3_aa: CASSERESYEQYF
v_call: TRBV28; d_call: NA; clone_size: NA; j_call: TRBJ1-1; cdr3_nt: TGTGCCAGGTTCATGACAGGGAACACTGAAGCTTTCTTT; cdr3_aa: CARFMTGNTEAFF
v_call: TRBV7-2; d_call: NA; clone_size: NA; j_call: TRBJ1-4; cdr3_nt: TGTGCCAGCAGCTTAGGGGGGTTTATACTGTTTTTT; cdr3_aa: CASSLGGFILFF
v_call: TRBV5-6; d_call: NA; clone_size: NA; j_call: TRBJ2-5; cdr3_nt: TGTGCCAGCAGCTTGACCGTGGTCGAGACCCAGTACTTC; cdr3_aa: CASSLTVVETQYF
v_call: TRBV11-2; d_call: TRBD1; clone_size: NA; j_call: TRBJ1-2; cdr3_nt: TGTGCCAGCAGCACGGGACAGGGGGCTTTTCGCTACACCTTC; cdr3_aa: CASSTGQGAFRYTF
v_call: TRBV18; d_call: NA; clone_size: NA; j_call: TRBJ1-1; cdr3_nt: TGTGCCAGCTCACAAGGAGAAGGAACTGAAGCTTTCTTT; cdr3_aa: CASSQGEGTEAFF
v_call: TRBV9; d_call: NA; clone_size: few; j_call: TRBJ1-1; cdr3_nt: TGTGCCAGCAGCTACACAGACCCGGGACAAGGAATGGTAGACACTGAAGCTTTCTTT; cdr3_aa: CASSYTDPGQGMVDTEAFF
v_call: TRBV19; d_call: NA; clone_size: NA; j_call: TRBJ1-6; cdr3_nt: TGTGCCAGTAGTCCGAGGGATCGGGGGTCTGATTCACCCCTCCACTTT; cdr3_aa: CASSPRDRGSDSPLHF
v_call: TRBV5-4; d_call: TRBD2; clone_size: NA; j_call: TRBJ2-5; cdr3_nt: TGTGCCAGCAGCTCCACCTGGACTAGCGGTCAAGAGACCCAGTACTTC; cdr3_aa: CASSSTWTSGQETQYF
v_call: TRBV12-3/TRBV12-4; d_call: NA; clone_size: NA; j_call: TRBJ1-1; cdr3_nt: TGTGCCACCGCTAGCCGAGGGTACACTGAAGCTTTCTTT; cdr3_aa: CATASRGYTEAFF
v_call: TRBV6-5; d_call: NA; clone_size: NA; j_call: TRBJ1-2; cdr3_nt: TGTGCCAGCAGCACCGACAGAAGAGTAGGGGGCTACACCTTC; cdr3_aa: CASSTDRRVGGYTF
v_call: TRBV5-4; d_call: NA; clone_size: NA; j_call: TRBJ2-1; cdr3_nt: TGTGCCAGCAGCTTGAGCAGGAACAATGAGCAGTTCTTC; cdr3_aa: CASSLSRNNEQFF
v_call: TRBV5-1; d_call: NA; clone_size: NA; j_call: TRBJ2-7; cdr3_nt: TGCGCCAGCAGCTTCCTTCAGGGGGCGGGAGGTACCTACGAGCAGTACTTC; cdr3_aa: CASSFLQGAGGTYEQYF
v_call: TRBV11-3; d_call: NA; clone_size: NA; j_call: TRBJ2-7; cdr3_nt: TGTGCCAGCAGCTCCCCCCCACTGCCAGTTCGGGAATACTTC; cdr3_aa: CASSSPPLPVREYF
v_call: TRBV6-5; d_call: TRBD1; clone_size: NA; j_call: TRBJ1-2; cdr3_nt: TGTGCCAGCAGTACTACCGGGACAGCCTATGGCTACACCTTC; cdr3_aa: CASSTTGTAYGYTF
v_call: TRBV19; d_call: NA; clone_size: once; j_call: TRBJ2-7; cdr3_nt: TGTGCCAGTAGCAGGACTTCCTTCTACGAGCAGTACTTC; cdr3_aa: CASSRTSFYEQYF
v_call: TRBV28; d_call: NA; clone_size: once; j_call: TRBJ1-5; cdr3_nt: TGTGCCAGCAGTTCCCCATCCAGCTATTATCAGCCCCAGCATTTT; cdr3_aa: CASSSPSSYYQPQHF
v_call: TRBV7-7; d_call: TRBD1; clone_size: once; j_call: TRBJ1-2; cdr3_nt: TGTGCTAGCAGCGCCGGAAAATCAGGGGGCGGTGTGGGTACGTTAGGCTACACCTTC; cdr3_aa: CASSAGKSGGGVGTLGYTF
v_call: TRBV12-3/TRBV12-4; d_call: NA; clone_size: NA; j_call: TRBJ1-1; cdr3_nt: TGTGCCAGCAGTTTAGGGCCAGCTGAAGCTTTCTTT; cdr3_aa: CASSLGPAEAFF
v_call: TRBV18; d_call: TRBD1; clone_size: NA; j_call: TRBJ1-5; cdr3_nt: TGTGCCAGCTCACCCAAGAGGGACAGGGGGCTGGGCAATCAGCCCCAGCATTTT; cdr3_aa: CASSPKRDRGLGNQPQHF